The rows below give T cell receptor beta chains drawn from one sample of a study of blood T cell repertoires in COVID-19. The table came from immunoSEQ multiplex PCR; TCRdb's copy has only in-frame clones and leaves some out. Of around 160,000 clones in the sample, 75% to 90% were seen once. Sequenced: PBMCs or T cells enriched from blood (not recorded which). The receptors shown here come from a woman aged 40-49 years who had been exposed to COVID-19. Each CDR3 is given with its conserved first and last residue. D genes are given only for firm matches. Clone size, where shown, is once, few, many, or a class for clones that have expanded.

d_call	v_call	clone_size	j_call	cdr3_aa	cdr3_nt
TRBD1	TRBV5-4	.	TRBJ1-1	CASSPGGQLSTEAFF	TGTGCCAGCAGCCCTGGGGGACAGTTGAGCACTGAAGCTTTCTTT
.	TRBV7-2	.	TRBJ2-1	CASSLERASARPYNEQFF	TGTGCCAGCAGCTTAGAGAGGGCTAGCGCGAGGCCTTACAATGAGCAGTTCTTC
.	TRBV2	.	TRBJ1-3	CASSSVYSGNTIYF	TGTGCCAGCAGTAGCGTCTACTCTGGAAACACCATATATTTT
.	TRBV5-1	.	TRBJ1-6	CASSLGGPQGNSPLHF	TGCGCCAGCAGCTTGGGGGGGCCCCAGGGAAATTCACCCCTCCACTTT
.	TRBV28	few	TRBJ1-1	CASSRPGNPPEAFF	TGTGCCAGCTCTCGTCCAGGGAATCCCCCTGAAGCTTTCTTT
.	TRBV6-5	.	TRBJ2-1	CASSSRGGEQFF	TGTGCCAGCAGTAGCAGGGGTGGTGAGCAGTTCTTC
TRBD2	TRBV27	.	TRBJ2-1	CASSSPPSGRDNEQFF	TGTGCCAGCAGTTCCCCCCCTAGCGGGAGGGACAATGAGCAGTTCTTC
TRBD2	TRBV11-2	few	TRBJ2-3	CASSLDRGLATDTQYF	TGTGCCAGCAGCTTAGATAGGGGACTAGCAACAGATACGCAGTATTTT
.	TRBV27	.	TRBJ2-2	CASSLWGRELFF	TGTGCCAGCAGTTTATGGGGGCGGGAGCTGTTTTTT
.	TRBV4-2	.	TRBJ1-1	CASSQDGATRVFEAFF	TGTGCCAGCAGCCAAGATGGGGCCACCAGAGTTTTTGAAGCTTTCTTT
.	TRBV25-1	.	TRBJ2-7	CASSGKRGYEQYF	TGTGCCAGCAGTGGGAAAAGGGGATACGAGCAGTACTTC
TRBD1	TRBV3-1/TRBV3-2	once	TRBJ2-7	CASSQDRAGSYEQYF	TGTGCCAGCAGCCAGGACAGGGCGGGCTCCTACGAGCAGTACTTC
.	TRBV21-1	once	TRBJ2-1	CASSQTEREHNEQFF	TGTGCCAGCAGCCAGACGGAGCGGGAGCACAATGAGCAGTTCTTC
.	TRBV6-1	.	TRBJ2-7	CASSEAFVYEQYF	TGTGCCAGCAGTGAAGCCTTCGTCTACGAGCAGTACTTC